Listed below are T cell receptor beta chains from one sample, sequenced in a study of T cells in Graves' hyperthyroidism and ophthalmopathy. TCRdb called the multiplex PCR reads again in MiXCR, with one record for every CDR3 protein. The repertoire has approximately 530,000 distinct CDR3 sequences, 16% of them found once; the top ten carry 15% to 20%. Sequenced sample: blood. The receptors come from a woman between 18 and 29 years old with Graves' hyperthyroidism. Both conserved end residues are part of each CDR3. Fields, in order: CDR3 protein, CDR3 DNA, V gene, clone size, D gene, J gene. The D gene is left open where the match is weak. Some rows have no size entry. The others give once, few or many, or a class for an expanded clone.

CASLDSRSGNTIYF | TGTGCCAGCCTCGACAGCCGCTCTGGAAACACCATATATTTT | TRBV19 | . | . | TRBJ1-3
CAISESAGRETQYF | TGTGCCATCAGTGAGTCGGCGGGGCGAGAGACCCAGTACTTC | TRBV10-3 | many | . | TRBJ2-5
CASRSGGKKETQYF | TGTGCCAGCAGATCAGGAGGGAAAAAAGAGACCCAGTACTTC | TRBV27 | . | . | TRBJ2-5
CASSPGPPQPQHF | TGTGCCAGCAGTCCCGGGCCTCCGCAGCCCCAGCATTTT | TRBV12-3/TRBV12-4 | . | . | TRBJ1-5
CASSWGTGEAFF | TGTGCCAGCAGTTGGGGTACCGGGGAAGCTTTCTTT | TRBV27 | many | . | TRBJ1-1
CASSLAGTGDEQYF | TGTGCCAGCAGCTTGGCGGGGACAGGGGACGAGCAGTACTTC | TRBV11-1 | many | TRBD1 | TRBJ2-7
CASSSEVTEAFF | TGTGCCAGCAGCAGTGAGGTGACTGAAGCTTTCTTT | TRBV6-1 | many | . | TRBJ1-1
CASSYSSGGGELFF | TGTGCCAGCAGTTACTCATCCGGCGGCGGGGAGCTGTTTTTT | TRBV6-5 | many | . | TRBJ2-2
CASRGREGQPQHF | TGTGCCAGCAGAGGCAGGGAGGGTCAGCCCCAGCATTTT | TRBV6-1 | many | . | TRBJ1-5
CASSFRGADTEAFF | TGTGCCAGCAGCTTCCGGGGGGCGGACACTGAAGCTTTCTTT | TRBV5-5 | many | . | TRBJ1-1
CASSLAWGSYGYTF | TGTGCCAGCAGCTTAGCGTGGGGGAGCTATGGCTACACCTTC | TRBV7-2 | many | . | TRBJ1-2
CASSLGDRPNQPQHF | TGTGCCAGCAGCTTAGGGGACAGACCTAATCAGCCCCAGCATTTT | TRBV7-2 | many | TRBD1 | TRBJ1-5
CASSWGRSGNTIYF | TGTGCCAGCAGCTGGGGGCGTTCTGGAAACACCATATATTTT | TRBV6-1 | . | . | TRBJ1-3
CASSAGLAETDTQYF | TGTGCCAGCAGTGCCGGGCTAGCGGAAACAGATACGCAGTATTTT | TRBV6-1 | many | TRBD2 | TRBJ2-3
CASSPGGFSTNEKLFF | TGCGCCAGCAGCCCGGGCGGGTTTTCAACTAATGAAAAACTGTTTTTT | TRBV5-1 | few | . | TRBJ1-4
CASSEHGRRSSYEQYF | TGTGCCAGCAGTGAACATGGGCGAAGGAGCTCCTACGAGCAGTACTTC | TRBV6-1 | few | . | TRBJ2-7
CASAGQEPNEQYF | TGTGCCAGCGCGGGACAGGAGCCCAACGAGCAGTACTTC | TRBV6-2/TRBV6-3 | many | TRBD1 | TRBJ2-7
CASSPTSGTDTQYF | TGTGCCAGCAGCCCGACTAGCGGCACAGATACGCAGTATTTT | TRBV7-2 | many | TRBD2 | TRBJ2-3